The 23 T cell receptor beta chains below were found in one sample sequenced in a study of cytomegalovirus exposure and HLA in healthy donors. The study ran its PCR with 60 Vbeta and 13 Jbeta primers. The repertoire was sequenced with immunoSEQ multiplex PCR; TCRdb's copy has only in-frame clones and lacks some. The sample yields about 120,000 clones, nearly 80% seen once. Material: PBMCs. These receptors were collected from a woman under 40 in good health and CMV-seropositive.

The V and J genes are TRBV4-3 and TRBJ2-1; 7 nucleotides line up with TRBD1. Germline V gene lookup returns CDR1 LGHNA and CDR2 YSLEER. V lost 4 bases and J lost 10; bases outside the gene matches: 7. CDR3 length: 13 residues. The CDR3 DNA follows: TGCGCCAGCAGCCCAGGGGGTGTTCGGGAGCAGTTCTTC. Amino acids: CASSPGGVREQFF.

This chain connects TRBV23-1 to TRBJ1-2; D possibly corresponds to TRBD1 (6 bases). TRBV23-1 is sorted into the ORF group, with uncertain function. Trimming took 1 base from V and 6 from J, leaving 18 bases between them. This CDR3 is 16 amino acids long. CDR3 in DNA: TGCGCCAGCAGTCAATACCGGGACAAGACATGTCATGGCTACACCTTC. It encodes CASSQYRDKTCHGYTF.

This clone was seen a handful of times. The rearrangement joins TRBV9 to TRBJ1-1; D gene unclear. Germline CDR1 reads SGDLS; CDR2 reads YYNGEE. V was cut by 4 bases and J by 2 bases, with 15 bases left in between. This CDR3 region has 15 residues. CDR3 bases: TGTGCCAGCAGCACGGGCGTTGAGGGCAACACTGAAGCTTTCTTT. Protein product: CASSTGVEGNTEAFF.

On this clone: At one boundary the junction diverges from the germline segment, which might be a read error. V gene TRBV10-2 combines with J gene TRBJ1-6; tentatively, D is TRBD1 (6 bases). This CDR3 is built from 14 residues. Germline lookup yields CDR1 WSHSY and CDR2 SAAADI. The DNA for the CDR3 is TGCGCCAGCACTCAGGGGCCTTATAATTCATCCCTCCACTTT. Translating it yields CASTQGPYNSSLHF.

This sequence joins TRBV19 and TRBJ2-4, with a possible D match to TRBD2 (6 bases). Germline V gene data show CDR1 as LNHDA and CDR2 as SQIVND (reference sequence). The V end lost 6 bases, the J end lost 5 bases, and 14 bases lay between the germline ends. The CDR3 runs 14 residues. The chain's CDR3 is CASSFGGSQNIQYF. The CDR3 DNA reads TGTGCCAGTAGCTTCGGAGGGTCCCAAAACATTCAGTACTTC.

The chain employs TRBV5-1 and TRBJ1-1, with TRBD1 identical over 9 bases. Trimming cost V 3 bases and J 0 bases; bases outside gene matches: 6. CDR1 and CDR2 (germline): SGHRS, YFSETQ. This CDR3 is built from 16 residues. The CDR3 sequence is CASSWGTGTMNTEAFF. The CDR3 nucleotides read TGCGCCAGCAGCTGGGGGACAGGGACCATGAACACTGAAGCTTTCTTT.

This clone has only a few counts. The rearrangement uses TRBV4-1 and TRBJ1-1; a possible D gene is TRBD1 (6 bases). The germline gives CDR1 MGHRA, CDR2 YSYEKL. The CDR3 sequence is 13 residues long. Trimming removed 3 bases from V and 3 bases from J, with 8 bases in between. The CDR3 DNA follows: TGCGCCAGCAGCCAGGGGGCTTACACTGAAGCTTTCTTT. This codes for CASSQGAYTEAFF.

This chain links TRBV19 with TRBJ2-3, with TRBD1 as a possible D gene (6 bases). This CDR3 has 13 amino acids. Germline V gene sequence: CDR1 LNHDA, CDR2 SQIVND (reference sequence). Trimming took 7 bases from V and 8 from J, leaving 16 bases between them. CDR3 in amino acids: CASKGVQVGTQYF. Here the CDR3 DNA reads TGTGCCAGTAAGGGGGTCCAAGTGGGTACGCAGTATTTT.

The chain has TRBV7-6 and TRBJ1-1; tentatively, D is TRBD1 (5 bases). The ends were cut back, 5 bases at V and 5 bases at J, with 21 bases in the middle. The CDR3 has 16 residues. CDR1 and CDR2 (germline): SGHVS, FNYEAQ. As DNA, the CDR3 is TGTGCCAGCAGCCTAACCCCCGCGGGGGTGGGGACTGAAGCTTTCTTT. Translating gives CASSLTPAGVGTEAFF.

This chain connects TRBV5-1 to TRBJ2-1; 14 nucleotides match TRBD2. V shed 4 bases and J 2 bases; nucleotides not matched to a gene: 8. The CDR3 has 18 amino acids. Per the germline V gene, CDR1 is SGHRS and CDR2 is YFSETQ. The CDR3 region is CASSTTSGGARTYNEQFF. CDR3 sequence (DNA): TGCGCCAGCAGCACGACTAGCGGGGGGGCGAGGACCTACAATGAGCAGTTCTTC.

V usage is TRBV6-5 and J usage is TRBJ1-1, with 8 bases matching TRBD1. This CDR3 has 15 amino acids. In germline, CDR1 is MNHEY, CDR2 SVGAGI. J was trimmed by 6 bases and V by 5 bases; bases with no gene match: 11. The CDR3 sequence is CASSGYGRGRSEAFF. For the CDR3, the DNA is TGTGCCAGCAGTGGTTACGGCAGGGGGCGGTCTGAAGCTTTCTTT.

The chain combines TRBV2 with TRBJ2-5; 8 bases agree with TRBD2. The CDR3 totals 13 residues. The V segment lost 6 bases and the J segment 11 bases; nucleotides outside the gene matches: 11. Looked up from germline, CDR1 is SNHLY and CDR2 is FYNNEI. Here the CDR3 DNA reads TGTGCCAGCAGCCCGGGGGGGCCGGGAGAGCAGTACTTC. Translated, it gives CASSPGGPGEQYF.

CDR3: CASSMGQGRGYTF. CDR3 coding DNA: TGTGCCAGCAGCATGGGACAGGGTCGTGGCTACACCTTC. The chain links TRBV5-4 to TRBJ1-2; TRBD1 agrees at 9 bases. Trimming at V came to 4 bases and at J to 7 bases, leaving 5 bases not matched to a gene. The CDR3 is made up of 13 amino acids. Germline V gives CDR1 SGHNT, CDR2 YYREEE (reference sequence).

The rearrangement uses TRBV7-3 and TRBJ2-5, with 12 bases aligning to TRBD2. Germline V gene lookup returns CDR1 SGHTA and CDR2 FQGTGA. J was trimmed by 2 bases and V by 3 bases; bases with no gene match: 7. The CDR3 covers 17 residues. The CDR3 loop reads CASSFRATSGGQETQYF. DNA for the CDR3: TGTGCCAGCAGCTTTCGGGCGACTAGCGGGGGACAAGAGACCCAGTACTTC.

The J gene is TRBJ2-1, the V gene TRBV7-2; D uncertain. Germline V gene sequence: CDR1 SGHTA, CDR2 FQGNSA. The CDR3 extends over 15 amino acids. V lost 0 bases and J lost 6, with 12 bases in between. The CDR3 is CASSLAGQRSNEQFF. The CDR3 coding sequence is TGTGCCAGCAGCTTAGCTGGGCAGAGAAGCAATGAGCAGTTCTTC. Looking up the rest from reference TRBV7-2 and TRBJ2-1 gives the full variable domain: GAGVSQSPSNKVTEKGKDVELRCDPISGHTALYWYRQSLGQGLEFLIYFQGNSAPDKSGLPSDRFSAERTGGSVSTLTIQRTQQEDSAVYLCASSLAGQRSNEQFFGPGTRLTVL.

This chain connects TRBV11-1 to TRBJ2-7; 10 nucleotides agree with TRBD1. The CDR3 covers 13 residues. Germline lookup yields CDR1 SGHAT and CDR2 FQDESV (reference sequence). With 5 bases clipped from V and 6 bases from J, the junction kept 4 bases outside the gene matches. CDR3 amino acids: CASSTGTGVEQYF. CDR3 DNA sequence: TGTGCCAGCAGCACCGGGACAGGGGTCGAGCAGTACTTC.

J is TRBJ1-5 and V is TRBV28, with no clear D. The V end lost 7 bases, the J end lost 0 bases, and 13 bases lay between the germline ends. This CDR3 spans 15 amino acids. Germline CDR1 and CDR2: MDHEN and SYDVKM. The CDR3 nucleotides are TGTGCCAGCAACTATGGAGGGTTTAGCAATCAGCCCCAGCATTTT. Amino acids: CASNYGGFSNQPQHF.

The rearrangement uses TRBV27 and TRBJ1-2, with 9 bases that match TRBD1. V lost 8 bases, J lost 4 bases, and 14 bases stayed unmatched. Germline V gives CDR1 MNHEY, CDR2 SMNVEV (reference sequence). The CDR3 runs to 16 residues. Here the CDR3 reads CASRRAGTGLGYGYTF. CDR3 coding DNA: TGTGCCAGCCGAAGGGCAGGGACAGGGCTCGGCTATGGCTACACCTTC.

This clone has only one observation. The genes are TRBV7-8 and TRBJ1-5; possibly TRBD1 for D (5 bases). CDR1 is SGHVS and CDR2 is FQNEAQ in the germline V gene. The CDR3 has 14 amino acids. Trimming cost V 5 bases and J 3 bases, with 11 bases left between them. CDR3 amino acids: CASSRDRNNQPQHF. In nucleotides, the CDR3 is TGTGCCAGCAGCCGCGACAGAAACAATCAGCCCCAGCATTTT. The full variable domain, with the rest looked up from reference TRBV7-8 and TRBJ1-5, is GAGVSQSPRYKVAKRGQDVALRCDPISGHVSLFWYQQALGQGPEFLTYFQNEAQLDKSGLPSDRFFAERPEGSVSTLKIQRTQQEDSAVYLCASSRDRNNQPQHFGDGTRLSIL.

A single count supports this clone. The gene calls are TRBV11-2 and TRBJ1-1; no definite D call. V lost 5 bases and J 6 bases, leaving 19 bases between the germline ends. Germline V gene lookup returns CDR1 SGHAT and CDR2 FQNNGV. The CDR3 is made up of 15 amino acids. The CDR3 sequence is CASSQSTGMLAEAFF. The CDR3 DNA reads as TGTGCCAGCAGCCAATCCACCGGGATGCTTGCTGAAGCTTTCTTT.

This chain uses TRBV4-1 with TRBJ2-2, with 12 bases identical to TRBD2. Germline assignment: CDR1 MGHRA and CDR2 YSYEKL. J gave up 3 bases and V 0 bases, and 8 bases lay outside the gene matches. The CDR3 spans 19 residues. CDR3 residues: CASSQDQTSGGADTGELFF. DNA for the CDR3: TGCGCCAGCAGCCAAGACCAGACTAGCGGGGGCGCGGACACCGGGGAGCTGTTTTTT.

This chain uses TRBV5-4 with TRBJ2-1; 10 nucleotides match TRBD2. This CDR3 region has 15 residues. The ends lost 2 bases at V and 2 bases at J; junction bases unmatched: 1. Germline CDR1 SGHNT, CDR2 YYREEE (reference sequence). The CDR3 spells CASSFTSGAYNEQFF. The DNA of the CDR3 is TGTGCCAGCAGCTTTACTAGCGGGGCCTACAATGAGCAGTTCTTC.

V gene TRBV5-1 combines with J gene TRBJ2-7, with 8 bases identical to TRBD2. This CDR3 comprises 15 residues. The trim removed 4 bases at V and 3 bases at J, leaving 9 bases unmatched. Germline V gene sequence: CDR1 SGHRS, CDR2 YFSETQ. The CDR3 region has the DNA TGCGCCAGCAGCCCAACGGGGGGGGCAAACTACGAGCAGTACTTC. Translated, it gives CASSPTGGANYEQYF.